This T cell receptor beta chain derives from a study of molecular identifiers for immune sequencing clone quantification. Whole-study results and caveats: The study found clones above 20 RNA copies held over 98% of effector molecules and under 1% in naive cells.

Listed TCR primers and previously described methods were used for bulk TCR libraries. TCRdb reprocessed the PCR reads via MiXCR and lists one record per CDR3 protein. The table includes about 510,000 distinct CDR3 sequences, around 21% detected once. For this clonotype: Its specificity is not known.

Sorting selected naive CD8 T cells with a CD8+CD4-CCR7+CD45RA+ phenotype. This CDR3 has 14 amino acids. V gave up 4 bases and J gave up 5 bases; unmatched junction bases: 3. Germline loops: CDR1 MDHEN, CDR2 SYDVKM. This chain uses TRBV28 with TRBJ1-3; 9 nucleotides line up with TRBD1. The specimen sequenced was naive CD8+ T cells from blood, with Jurkat cell RNA spiked in. Subset defined: FACS-sorted CD8+CD4-CCR7+CD45RA+ naive T cells. This receptor was obtained from a human donor in good health. Some libraries in this study had Jurkat cell RNA spiked in. CDR3 DNA: TGTGCCAGCAGTTCGGACAGGGGTCGAAACACCATATATTTT. It codes for CASSSDRGRNTIYF.